The next 2 T cell receptor beta chains were all read from a single sample in a study of identical twins. TCRdb used MiXCR to reprocess the 5' RACE reads, holding one entry per CDR3 protein. The sample lists 300,000 to 400,000 distinct CDR3 sequences; 8.5% to 10% were seen once. Sample: naive T cells sorted from blood. The receptors originated from a woman between 45 and 65 years old in good health.

As DNA, the CDR3 is TGTGCCAGCTCACCAGGCCTAGCGGGAATTTCAGGGGATACGCAGTATTTT. It is translated as CASSPGLAGISGDTQYF. The V call is TRBV18, the J call TRBJ2-3; TRBD2 agrees at 9 bases. J was trimmed by 6 bases and V by 2 bases; bases with no gene match: 12. There are 17 residues in the CDR3. Looked up from germline, CDR1 is KGHSH and CDR2 is LQKENI.

This clonotype showed up just a few times. The chain carries TRBV20-1 and TRBJ2-1; a weak D match, TRBD2 (5 bases). The germline gives CDR1 DFQATT, CDR2 SNEGSKA (reference sequence). The CDR3 has 14 residues. Trimming took off 4 bases at V and 9 bases at J, with 19 bases between the two ends. This CDR3 is CSATSAGRGLEQFF. The CDR3 nucleotides read TGCAGTGCTACTAGTGCTGGTCGAGGGCTTGAGCAGTTCTTC.